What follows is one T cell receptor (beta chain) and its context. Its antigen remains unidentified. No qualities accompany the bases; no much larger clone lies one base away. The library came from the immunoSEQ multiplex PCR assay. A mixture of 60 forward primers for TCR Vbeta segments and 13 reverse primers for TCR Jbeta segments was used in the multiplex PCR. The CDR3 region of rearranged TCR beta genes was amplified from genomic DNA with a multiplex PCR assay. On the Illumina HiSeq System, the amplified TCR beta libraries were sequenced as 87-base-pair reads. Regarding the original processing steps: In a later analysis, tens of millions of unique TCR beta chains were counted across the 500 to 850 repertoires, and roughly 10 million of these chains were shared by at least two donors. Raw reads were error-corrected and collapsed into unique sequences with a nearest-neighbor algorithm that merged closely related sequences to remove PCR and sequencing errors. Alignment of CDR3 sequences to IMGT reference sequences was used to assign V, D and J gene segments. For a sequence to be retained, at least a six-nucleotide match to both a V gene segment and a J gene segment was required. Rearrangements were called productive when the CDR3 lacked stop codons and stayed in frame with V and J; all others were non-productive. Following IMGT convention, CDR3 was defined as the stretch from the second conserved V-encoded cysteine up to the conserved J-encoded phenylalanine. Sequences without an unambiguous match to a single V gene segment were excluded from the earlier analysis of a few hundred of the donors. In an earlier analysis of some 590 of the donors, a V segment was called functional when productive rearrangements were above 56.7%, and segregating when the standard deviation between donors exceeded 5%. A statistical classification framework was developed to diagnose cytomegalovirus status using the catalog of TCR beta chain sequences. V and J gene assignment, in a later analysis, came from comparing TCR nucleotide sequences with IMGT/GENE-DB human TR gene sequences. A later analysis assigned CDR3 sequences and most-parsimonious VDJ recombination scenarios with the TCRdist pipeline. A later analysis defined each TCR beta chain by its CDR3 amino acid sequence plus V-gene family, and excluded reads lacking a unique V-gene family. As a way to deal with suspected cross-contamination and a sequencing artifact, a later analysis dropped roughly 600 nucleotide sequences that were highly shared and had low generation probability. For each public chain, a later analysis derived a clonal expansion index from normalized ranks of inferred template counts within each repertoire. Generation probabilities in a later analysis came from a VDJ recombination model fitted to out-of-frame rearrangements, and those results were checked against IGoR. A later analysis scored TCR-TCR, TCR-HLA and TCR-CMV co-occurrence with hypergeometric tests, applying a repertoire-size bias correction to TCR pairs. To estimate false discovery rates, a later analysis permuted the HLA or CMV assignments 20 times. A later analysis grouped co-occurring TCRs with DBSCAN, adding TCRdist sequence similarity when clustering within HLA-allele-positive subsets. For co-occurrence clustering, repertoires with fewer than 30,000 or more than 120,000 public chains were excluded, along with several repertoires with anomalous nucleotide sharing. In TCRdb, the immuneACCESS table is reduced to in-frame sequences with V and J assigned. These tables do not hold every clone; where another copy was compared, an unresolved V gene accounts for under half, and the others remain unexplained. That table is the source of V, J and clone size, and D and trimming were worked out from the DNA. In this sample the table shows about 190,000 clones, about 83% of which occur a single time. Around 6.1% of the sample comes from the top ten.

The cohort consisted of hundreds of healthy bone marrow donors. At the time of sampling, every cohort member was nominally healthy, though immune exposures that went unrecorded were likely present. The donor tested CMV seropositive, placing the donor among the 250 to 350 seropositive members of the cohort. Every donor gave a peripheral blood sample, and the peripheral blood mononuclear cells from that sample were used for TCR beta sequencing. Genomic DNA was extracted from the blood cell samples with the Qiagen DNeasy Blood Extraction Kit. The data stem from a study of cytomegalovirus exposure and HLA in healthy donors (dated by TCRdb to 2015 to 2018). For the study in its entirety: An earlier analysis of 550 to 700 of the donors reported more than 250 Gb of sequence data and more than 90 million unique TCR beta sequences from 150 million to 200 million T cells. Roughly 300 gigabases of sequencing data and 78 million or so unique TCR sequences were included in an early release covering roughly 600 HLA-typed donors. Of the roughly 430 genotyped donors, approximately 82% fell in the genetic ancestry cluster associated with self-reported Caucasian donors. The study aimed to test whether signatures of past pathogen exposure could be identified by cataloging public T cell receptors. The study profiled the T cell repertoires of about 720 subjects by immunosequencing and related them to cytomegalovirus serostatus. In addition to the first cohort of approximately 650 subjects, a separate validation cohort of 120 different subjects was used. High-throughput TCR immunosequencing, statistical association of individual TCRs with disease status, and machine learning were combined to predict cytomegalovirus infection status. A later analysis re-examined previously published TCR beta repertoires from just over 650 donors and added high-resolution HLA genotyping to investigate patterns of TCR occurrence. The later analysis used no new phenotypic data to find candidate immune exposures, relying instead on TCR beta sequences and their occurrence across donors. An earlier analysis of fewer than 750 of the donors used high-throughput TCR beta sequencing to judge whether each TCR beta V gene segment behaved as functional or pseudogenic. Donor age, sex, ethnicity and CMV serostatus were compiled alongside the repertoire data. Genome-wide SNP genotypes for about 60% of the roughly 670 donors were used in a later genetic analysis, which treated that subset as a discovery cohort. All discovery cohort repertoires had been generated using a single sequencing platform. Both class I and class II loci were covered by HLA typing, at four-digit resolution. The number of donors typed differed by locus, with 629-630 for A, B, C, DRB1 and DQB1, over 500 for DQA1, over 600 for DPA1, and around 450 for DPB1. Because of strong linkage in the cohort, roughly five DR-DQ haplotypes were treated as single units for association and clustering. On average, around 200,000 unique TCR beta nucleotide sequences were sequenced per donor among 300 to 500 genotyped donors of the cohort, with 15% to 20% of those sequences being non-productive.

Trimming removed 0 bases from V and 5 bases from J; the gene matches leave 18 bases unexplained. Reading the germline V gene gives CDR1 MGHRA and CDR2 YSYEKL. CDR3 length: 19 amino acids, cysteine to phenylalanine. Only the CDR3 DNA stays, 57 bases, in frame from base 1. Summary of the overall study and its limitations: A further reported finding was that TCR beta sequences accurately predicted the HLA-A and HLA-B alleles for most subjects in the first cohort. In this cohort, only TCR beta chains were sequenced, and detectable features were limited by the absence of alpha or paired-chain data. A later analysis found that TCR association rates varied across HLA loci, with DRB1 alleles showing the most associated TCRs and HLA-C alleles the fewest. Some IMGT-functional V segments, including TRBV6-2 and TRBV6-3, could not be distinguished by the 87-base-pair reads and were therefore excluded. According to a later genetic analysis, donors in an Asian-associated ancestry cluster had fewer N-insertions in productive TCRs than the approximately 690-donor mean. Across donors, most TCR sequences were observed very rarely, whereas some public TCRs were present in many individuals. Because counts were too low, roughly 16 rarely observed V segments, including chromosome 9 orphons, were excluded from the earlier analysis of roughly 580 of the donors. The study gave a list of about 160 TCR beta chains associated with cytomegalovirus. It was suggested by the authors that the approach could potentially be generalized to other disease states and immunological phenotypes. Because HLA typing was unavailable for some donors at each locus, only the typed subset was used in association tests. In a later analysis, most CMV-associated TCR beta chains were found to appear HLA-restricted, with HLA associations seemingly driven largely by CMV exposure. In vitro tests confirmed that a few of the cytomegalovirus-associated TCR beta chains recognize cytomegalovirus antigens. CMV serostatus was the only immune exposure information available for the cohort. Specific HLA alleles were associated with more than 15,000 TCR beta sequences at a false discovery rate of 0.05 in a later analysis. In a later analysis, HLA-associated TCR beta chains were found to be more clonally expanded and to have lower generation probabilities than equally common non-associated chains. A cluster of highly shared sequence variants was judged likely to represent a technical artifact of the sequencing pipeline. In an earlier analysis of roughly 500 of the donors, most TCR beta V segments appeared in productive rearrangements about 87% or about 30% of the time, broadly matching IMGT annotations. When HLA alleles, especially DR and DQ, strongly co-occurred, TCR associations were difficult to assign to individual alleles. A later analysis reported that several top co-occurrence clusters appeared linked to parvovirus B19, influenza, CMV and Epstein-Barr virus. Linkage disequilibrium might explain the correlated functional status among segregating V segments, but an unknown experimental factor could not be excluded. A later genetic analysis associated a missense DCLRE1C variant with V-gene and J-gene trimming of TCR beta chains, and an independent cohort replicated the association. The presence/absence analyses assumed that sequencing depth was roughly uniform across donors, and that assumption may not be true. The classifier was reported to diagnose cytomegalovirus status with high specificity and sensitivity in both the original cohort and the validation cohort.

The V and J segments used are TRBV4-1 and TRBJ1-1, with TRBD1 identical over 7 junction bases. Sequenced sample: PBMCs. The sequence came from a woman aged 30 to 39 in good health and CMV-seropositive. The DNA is TGCGCCAGCAGCCAAGACCCTAACAGAAAGGGGGCGATCGGGACTGAAGCTTTCTTT. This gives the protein CASSQDPNRKGAIGTEAFF.